One sample yielded the 26 T cell receptor beta chains listed below, sequenced in a study of blood T cells in healthy people across ages. Next came a second PCR, run for about 7 to 12 cycles, which used a sample-barcoded 5' primer along with a J-beta primer mix. Each CDR3 protein gets one entry after TCRdb re-called the 5' RACE reads with MiXCR. The table records hundreds of thousands of distinct CDR3 sequences, about 61% of them present only once. Material for sequencing was blood. The origin of the receptors is a man aged 40-49 years in good health.

This chain links TRBV4-3 with TRBJ2-1, with D perhaps matching TRBD2 (6 bases). The V gene lost 0 bases and the J gene lost 8 bases, with 11 bases spanning the gap. The CDR3 runs to 14 residues. CDR1 and CDR2 (germline): LGHNA, YSLEER. The CDR3: CASSQDTSKDEQFF. The DNA for the CDR3 is TGCGCCAGCAGCCAAGATACTAGCAAGGATGAGCAGTTCTTC.

The chain uses TRBV5-5 and TRBJ2-7; TRBD1 matches 7 bases. V shed 6 bases and J 1 base; nucleotides not matched to a gene: 4. Germline-derived CDR1 and CDR2 are SGHKS and YYEKEE (reference sequence). CDR3 length: 13 amino acids. The CDR3 loop is CASKLRGSYEQYF. In nucleotides, the CDR3 is TGTGCCAGCAAGCTCAGGGGGTCCTACGAGCAGTACTTC.

This clonotype was seen at least ten times. The rearrangement joins TRBV7-2 to TRBJ1-2; D gene uncertain. The CDR3 contains 12 residues. The V gene's germline CDR1 is SGHTA and CDR2 FQGNSA. V lost 4 bases and J lost 3, with 6 bases in between. CDR3 sequence (DNA): TGTGCCAGCAGCTCAACATACTATGGCTACACCTTC. Translated, it gives CASSSTYYGYTF.

V and J are TRBV27 and TRBJ2-3; D may be TRBD2 (6 bases). V was trimmed by 7 bases and J by 5 bases, leaving 22 bases between them. The CDR3 has 16 residues. Looked up from germline, CDR1 is MNHEY and CDR2 is SMNVEV (reference sequence). The CDR3 DNA follows: TGTGCCAGCACTCTCATCTCGGGAGTTGGGGTAGATACGCAGTATTTT. This translates into CASTLISGVGVDTQYF.

This chain links TRBV7-9 with TRBJ2-1; 9 bases are shared with TRBD2. The CDR3 runs to 14 residues. With V trimmed by 4 bases and J by 7 bases, 5 bases remained unmatched. Germline CDR1 SEHNR, CDR2 FQNEAQ (reference sequence). The CDR3 protein is CASSSGLATNEQFF. For the CDR3, the DNA is TGTGCCAGCAGCTCGGGACTAGCAACTAATGAGCAGTTCTTC.

V gene TRBV3-1 combines with J gene TRBJ2-7; the match to TRBD1 covers 7 bases. V dropped 2 bases and J dropped 2; count of bases not matched to a gene: 6. The germline gives CDR1 LGHDT, CDR2 YNNKEL (reference sequence). The CDR3 totals 15 residues. The CDR3 sequence is CASSQPTGMAYEQYF. CDR3 DNA sequence: TGTGCCAGCAGCCAACCGACAGGGATGGCCTACGAGCAGTACTTC.

The V gene is TRBV5-1, the J gene TRBJ2-2; 8 nucleotides align to TRBD1. Germline loops: CDR1 SGHRS, CDR2 YFSETQ. J was trimmed by 6 bases and V by 4 bases; bases with no gene match: 5. The CDR3 is made up of 14 amino acids. The CDR3 DNA is TGCGCCAGCAGCCCAGGGACAGGCTCCGGGGAGCTGTTTTTT. It translates to CASSPGTGSGELFF. Full variable domain (rest looked up from reference TRBV5-1 and TRBJ2-2): KAGVTQTPRYLIKTRGQQVTLSCSPISGHRSVSWYQQTPGQGLQFLFEYFSETQRNKGNFPGRFSGRQFSNSRSEMNVSTLELGDSALYLCASSPGTGSGELFFGEGSRLTVL.

The rearrangement uses TRBV29-1 and TRBJ2-3; TRBD2 matches 14 bases. Germline V gives CDR1 SQVTM, CDR2 ANQGSEA. The CDR3 sequence is 14 residues long. The junction had 6 bases not matched to a gene; V was cut back by 8 bases and J by 5 bases. The CDR3 coding sequence is TGCAGCATTCGGGGACTAGCGGGAGAAGATACGCAGTATTTT. Translation gives CSIRGLAGEDTQYF.

V usage is TRBV25-1 and J usage is TRBJ2-7, with 7 bases that match TRBD2. Germline V gene data show CDR1 as MGHDK and CDR2 as SYGVNS. The trim removed 2 bases at V and 4 bases at J, leaving 14 bases unmatched. This CDR3 is built from 17 residues. The CDR3 region has the DNA TGTGCCAGCAGTGAACCCTTCAAGCGGGACCTCCTTTACGAGCAGTACTTC. Translating it yields CASSEPFKRDLLYEQYF.

This rearrangement joins TRBV7-9 to TRBJ1-6, with D hard to call. V was clipped by 8 bases and J by 1 base, with 9 bases between them. This CDR3 spans 14 amino acids. Germline-derived CDR1 and CDR2 are SEHNR and FQNEAQ (reference sequence). CDR3 sequence (DNA): TGTGCCAGCGGCCCCGGTTCCTATAATTCACCCCTCCACTTT. Protein sequence: CASGPGSYNSPLHF. The whole variable domain, filled in from reference TRBV7-9 and TRBJ1-6, reads DTGVSQNPRHKITKRGQNVTFRCDPISEHNRLYWYRQTLGQGPEFLTYFQNEAQLEKSRLLSDRFSAERPKGSFSTLEIQRTEQGDSAMYLCASGPGSYNSPLHFGNGTRLTVT.

CDR3 nucleotides: TGTGCCAGCAGCTTAGCCGCTGGGACCACTGAAGCTTTCTTT. Its translation: CASSLAAGTTEAFF. The genes are TRBV7-2 and TRBJ1-1; D is perhaps TRBD1 (5 bases). The V gene's germline CDR1 is SGHTA and CDR2 FQGNSA. This CDR3 is built from 14 residues. V was trimmed by 0 bases and J by 4 bases, leaving 9 bases between them.

This clonotype has only a few counts. V gene TRBV20-1 combines with J gene TRBJ2-1, with 8 nucleotides matching TRBD2. This CDR3 is 14 amino acids long. After removal of 0 bases from V and 6 bases from J, the junction contained 4 bases not matched to a gene. Germline-derived CDR1 and CDR2 are DFQATT and SNEGSKA (reference sequence). The DNA of the CDR3 is TGCAGTGCTAGAGACCGCCTAGCGGGCAATGAGCAGTTCTTC. It is translated as CSARDRLAGNEQFF.

CDR3 in DNA: TGCGCCTTAATTGTAGCGGGGGCCCAAGAGACCCAGTACTTC. This gives the protein CALIVAGAQETQYF. The V call is TRBV20-1, the J call TRBJ2-5; 9 bases match TRBD2. Germline V gene sequence: CDR1 DFQATT, CDR2 SNEGSKA (reference sequence). There are 14 residues in the CDR3.

To note about this clonotype: A much larger clone differs by one base, so this may be a read error. The chain joins TRBV7-6 to TRBJ2-6; D possibly corresponds to TRBD1 (5 bases). The CDR3 has 13 residues. Germline CDR1 SGHVS, CDR2 FNYEAQ. In DNA form, the CDR3 reads TGTGCCAGCAGCGCCCCTGGGGCCAGCGTCCTGACTTTC. This encodes CASSAPGASVLTF.

The chain recombines TRBV9 with TRBJ2-3, with D tentatively TRBD1 (5 bases). The CDR3 runs to 17 residues. Trimming cost V 3 bases and J 0 bases, with 17 bases left between them. From germline, CDR1 is SGDLS and CDR2 YYNGEE. The CDR3 reads CASSDPSQESSTDTQYF. As DNA, the CDR3 is TGTGCCAGCAGCGACCCCTCACAGGAATCTAGCACAGATACGCAGTATTTT.

This sequence joins TRBV3-1 and TRBJ1-5; 7 bases line up with TRBD1. CDR1 is LGHDT, CDR2 YNNKEL, per germline (reference sequence). With V trimmed by 5 bases and J by 4 bases, 8 bases remained unmatched. This CDR3 has 15 residues. The CDR3 reads CASSKEGAGNQPQHF. The CDR3, as DNA: TGTGCCAGCAGCAAGGAGGGGGCTGGGAATCAGCCCCAGCATTTT.

The chain is built from TRBV5-1 and TRBJ1-1; the D gene is possibly TRBD1 (5 bases). V gave up 5 bases and J gave up 8 bases, with 22 bases separating them. The CDR3 is 15 residues long. The germline V gene has CDR1 SGHRS and CDR2 YFSETQ. The CDR3 nucleotides read TGCGCCAGCAGTCCCGGGACTTGGGCCGAGGGAGAAGCTTTCTTT. This translates into CASSPGTWAEGEAFF.

V and J are TRBV5-1 and TRBJ2-5; possible D gene TRBD2, 5 bases. Between the trimmed V and J ends, which lost 2 bases and 1 base, there was a span of 15 bases. Germline V lookup: CDR1 SGHRS, CDR2 YFSETQ. CDR3 size: 16 residues. The CDR3 loop is CASSFNSAGTQETQYF. The DNA of the CDR3 is TGCGCCAGCAGCTTCAACTCCGCGGGCACCCAAGAGACCCAGTACTTC.

This clonotype has more than one count but fewer than ten. This chain joins TRBV12-3 or TRBV12-4 and TRBJ2-5; maybe TRBD1 (6 bases). With 2 bases removed from V and 3 bases from J, the gap between germline ends came to 13 bases. The CDR3 length is 15 residues. CDR3 amino acids: CASSLMAYREETQYF. DNA for the CDR3: TGTGCCAGCAGTTTAATGGCATACAGGGAAGAGACCCAGTACTTC.

The CDR3 region is CASSPPGRSVDTQYF. The CDR3 nucleotides are TGTGCCAGCAGCCCGCCGGGCCGCTCGGTAGATACGCAGTATTTT. The chain uses TRBV7-8 and TRBJ2-3; D is undetermined. Trimming took 5 bases from V and 5 from J, leaving 17 bases between them. Germline CDR1 reads SGHVS; CDR2 reads FQNEAQ. This CDR3 is built from 15 residues.

This sequence joins TRBV20-1 and TRBJ2-5, with 7 bases identical to TRBD2. V shed 1 base, J shed 0 bases, and the junction held 5 bases outside the gene matches. The length of the CDR3 is 15 residues. Germline V lookup: CDR1 DFQATT, CDR2 SNEGSKA (reference sequence). This CDR3 reads CSARASGPNQETQYF. The CDR3 DNA follows: TGCAGTGCTAGAGCTAGCGGCCCCAACCAAGAGACCCAGTACTTC.

The CDR3 is CASSSTGRNQFF. The CDR3 bases are TGTGCCAGCAGCTCAACAGGGAGGAATCAGTTCTTC. The chain is built from TRBV7-2 and TRBJ2-1; TRBD1 or TRBD2 may be the D gene (6 bases each). The ends were cut back, 4 bases at V and 13 bases at J, with 14 bases in the middle. This CDR3 is built from 12 residues. Looked up from germline, CDR1 is SGHTA and CDR2 is FQGNSA. The variable domain in full, completed from reference TRBV7-2 and TRBJ2-1, reads GAGVSQSPSNKVTEKGKDVELRCDPISGHTALYWYRQSLGQGLEFLIYFQGNSAPDKSGLPSDRFSAERTGGSVSTLTIQRTQQEDSAVYLCASSSTGRNQFFGPGTRLTVL.

As to this clonotype: The junction does not match germline at one end; this may be a read error. V gene TRBV3-1 combines with J gene TRBJ2-4; 10 nucleotides align to TRBD1. The germline V gene has CDR1 LGHDT and CDR2 YNNKEL (reference sequence). This CDR3 spans 17 amino acids. The CDR3 reads CASSGTETGGKAYEQYF. The CDR3 bases are TGTGCCAGCAGCGGTACCGAGACAGGGGGCAAAGCCTACGAGCAGTATTTC. Together with reference TRBV3-1 and TRBJ2-4, the CDR3 gives the full variable domain: DTAVSQTPKYLVTQMGNDKSIKCEQNLGHDTMYWYKQDSKKFLKIMFSYNNKELIINETVPNRFSPKSPDKAHLNLHINSLELGDSAVYFCASSGTETGGKAYEQYFGAGTRLSVL.

The chain is built from TRBV7-2 and TRBJ2-3; 8 bases align to TRBD2. V trimming: 5 bases; J trimming: 13 bases; junction bases outside the gene matches: 5. The CDR3 is made up of 11 amino acids. Germline V gives CDR1 SGHTA, CDR2 FQGNSA. The CDR3 loop is CASSRFGGEYF. The CDR3 DNA reads as TGTGCCAGCAGCCGTTTCGGGGGGGAGTATTTT.

About this clonotype itself: The junction shows a germline mismatch at one end, possibly a read error. The rearrangement uses TRBV7-2 and TRBJ1-5; the D gene is possibly TRBD1 (5 bases). The CDR3 has 16 amino acids. Germline CDR1 is SGHTA and CDR2 is FQGNSA. The CDR3 DNA sequence: TGTGCCTGCAGCCAACAATCGGGACTGAGCAATCAGCCCCAGCATTTT. This sequence encodes CACSQQSGLSNQPQHF. Based on the CDR3 plus reference TRBV7-2 and TRBJ1-5, the full variable domain is GAGVSQSPSNKVTEKGKDVELRCDPISGHTALYWYRQSLGQGLEFLIYFQGNSAPDKSGLPSDRFSAERTGGSVSTLTIQRTQQEDSAVYLCACSQQSGLSNQPQHFGDGTRLSIL.

This clonotype was picked up many times. The chain joins TRBV11-2 to TRBJ2-3; D ambiguous. Germline lookup yields CDR1 SGHAT and CDR2 FQNNGV. The CDR3 is made up of 12 amino acids. V was shortened by 6 bases and J by 2 bases, with 6 bases between the two germline ends. CDR3 sequence: CASRPYTDTQYF. The CDR3 nucleotides are TGTGCCAGCAGGCCCTACACAGATACGCAGTATTTT. The entire variable domain, with the rest obtained from reference TRBV11-2 and TRBJ2-3, is as follows: EAGVAQSPRYKIIEKRQSVAFWCNPISGHATLYWYQQILGQGPKLLIQFQNNGVVDDSQLPKDRFSAERLKGVDSTLKIQPAKLEDSAVYLCASRPYTDTQYFGPGTRLTVL.